This T cell receptor beta chain was recovered during a study of CD8+ T cells in alopecia areata. As concerns this clone: Its antigen is not known. One end of the junction is discordant with germline, which a read error may explain.

Study results and caveats: Resident alphabeta T cells of normal skin are also sequenced in scalp samples.

Those with alopecia areata gave lesional scalp punch biopsies and peripheral blood. The CDR3 runs to 12 residues. Per the germline V gene, CDR1 is MDHEN and CDR2 is SYDVKM. cDNA serving as the sequencing template came from extracted, reverse transcribed RNA. Generated by immunoSEQ multiplex PCR, the TCRdb table keeps only in-frame clones and is missing some. Of approximately 150,000 clones listed, 87% are singletons. The rearrangement links TRBV28 to TRBJ2-5; 9 positions match TRBD2. The receptor comes from a human donor with alopecia areata. Sample: CD8+ T cells sorted from blood, taken at week 0. In DNA form, the CDR3 reads TGTGCCAGCAGACCACTAGCGGGCCCTTCAAACTTC. This encodes CASRPLAGPSNF.